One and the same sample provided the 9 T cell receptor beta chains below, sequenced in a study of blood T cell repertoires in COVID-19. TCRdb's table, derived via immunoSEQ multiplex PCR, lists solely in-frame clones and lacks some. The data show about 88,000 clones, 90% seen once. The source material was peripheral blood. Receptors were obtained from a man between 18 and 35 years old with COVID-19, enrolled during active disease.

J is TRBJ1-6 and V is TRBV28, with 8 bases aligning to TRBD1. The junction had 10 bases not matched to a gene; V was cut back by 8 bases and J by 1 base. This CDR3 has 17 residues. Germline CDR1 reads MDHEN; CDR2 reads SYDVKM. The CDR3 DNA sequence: TGTGCCAGCGGCCCCGGGAGACAGGGGTCCTATAATTCACCCCTCCACTTT. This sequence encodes CASGPGRQGSYNSPLHF.

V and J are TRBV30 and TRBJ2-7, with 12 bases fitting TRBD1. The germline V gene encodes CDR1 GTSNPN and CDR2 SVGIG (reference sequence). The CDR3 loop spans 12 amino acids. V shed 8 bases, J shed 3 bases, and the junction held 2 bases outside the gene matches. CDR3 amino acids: CAGTGGFYEQYF. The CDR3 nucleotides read TGTGCCGGGACAGGGGGCTTCTACGAGCAGTACTTC.

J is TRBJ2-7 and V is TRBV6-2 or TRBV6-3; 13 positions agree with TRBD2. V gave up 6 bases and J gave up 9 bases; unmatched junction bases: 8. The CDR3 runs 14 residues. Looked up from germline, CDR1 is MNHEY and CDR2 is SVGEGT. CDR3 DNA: TGTGCCAGCAGCGCTGGACTAGCGGGAGAGGGGCAGTACTTC. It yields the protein CASSAGLAGEGQYF.

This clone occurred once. The CDR3, as DNA: TGTGCCAGCAGCCCCACGGGGGTGATAGGTACCCGGGGAATGGAGTACTTC. Translating gives CASSPTGVIGTRGMEYF. V is TRBV7-2 and J is TRBJ2-4, with D tentatively TRBD2 (6 bases). Trimming stripped 5 bases from V and 14 bases from J, with 31 bases between. This CDR3 spans 17 amino acids. Looked up from germline, CDR1 is SGHTA and CDR2 is FQGNSA.

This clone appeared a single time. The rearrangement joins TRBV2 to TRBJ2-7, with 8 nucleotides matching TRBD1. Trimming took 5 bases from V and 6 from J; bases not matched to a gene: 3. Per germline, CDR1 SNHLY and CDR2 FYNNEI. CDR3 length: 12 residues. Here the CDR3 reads CASSRTGREQYF. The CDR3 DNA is TGTGCCAGCAGTAGGACAGGGCGCGAGCAGTACTTC.

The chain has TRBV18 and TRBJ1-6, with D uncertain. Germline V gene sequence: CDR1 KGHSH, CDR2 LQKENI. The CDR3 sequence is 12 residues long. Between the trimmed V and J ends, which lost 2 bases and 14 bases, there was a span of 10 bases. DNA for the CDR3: TGTGCCAGCTCACCAGAACGGGGAGCCCTCCACTTT. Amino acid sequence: CASSPERGALHF. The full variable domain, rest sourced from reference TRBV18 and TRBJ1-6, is NAGVMQNPRHLVRRRGQEARLRCSPMKGHSHVYWYRQLPEEGLKFMVYLQKENIIDESGMPKERFSAEFPKEGPSILRIQQVVRGDSAAYFCASSPERGALHFGNGTRLTVT.

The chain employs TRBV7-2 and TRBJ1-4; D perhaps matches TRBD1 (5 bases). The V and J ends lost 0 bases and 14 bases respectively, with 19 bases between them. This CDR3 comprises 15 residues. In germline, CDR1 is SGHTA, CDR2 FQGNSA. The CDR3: CASSLALGGTRKLFF. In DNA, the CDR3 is TGTGCCAGCAGCTTAGCGCTTGGGGGGACGAGGAAGCTGTTTTTT.

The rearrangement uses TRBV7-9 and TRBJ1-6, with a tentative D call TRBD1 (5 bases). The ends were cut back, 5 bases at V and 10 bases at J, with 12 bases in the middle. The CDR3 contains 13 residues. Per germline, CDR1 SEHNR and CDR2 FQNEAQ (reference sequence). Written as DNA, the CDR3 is TGTGCCAGCAGCCCGGCGGGGGAATCACCCCTCCACTTT. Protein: CASSPAGESPLHF.

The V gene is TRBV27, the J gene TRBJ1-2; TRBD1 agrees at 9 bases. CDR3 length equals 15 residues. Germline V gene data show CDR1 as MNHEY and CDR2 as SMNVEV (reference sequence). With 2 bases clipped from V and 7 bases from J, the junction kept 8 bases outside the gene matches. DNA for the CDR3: TGTGCCAGCAGTTTAGGACAGGGGCCATCGTTTGGCTACACCTTC. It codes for CASSLGQGPSFGYTF.